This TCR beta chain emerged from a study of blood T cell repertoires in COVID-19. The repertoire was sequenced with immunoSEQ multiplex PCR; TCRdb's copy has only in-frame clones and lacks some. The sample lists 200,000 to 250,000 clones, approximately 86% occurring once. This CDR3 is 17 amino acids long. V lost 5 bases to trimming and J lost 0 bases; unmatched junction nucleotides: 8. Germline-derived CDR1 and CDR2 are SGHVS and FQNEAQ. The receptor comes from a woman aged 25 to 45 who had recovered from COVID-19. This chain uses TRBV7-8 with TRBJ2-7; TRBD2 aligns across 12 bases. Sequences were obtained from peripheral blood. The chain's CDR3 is CASSPPSGGVSSYEQYF. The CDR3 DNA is TGTGCCAGCAGCCCCCCTAGCGGGGGGGTAAGCTCCTACGAGCAGTACTTC.